This T cell receptor (beta chain) appears in the sequencing data of a study of blood T cell repertoires in COVID-19. About the research overall: COVID-19 samples from acute and convalescent phases originated in the United States, Italy and Spain. Nucleic acid was either cDNA or gDNA, and it came from T cells, B-cell-depleted T cells, or PBMCs.

Original processing notes: Cell counts per sample came from amplifying reference gene primers. TCRdb's copy holds only in-frame clones and misses some; the assay was immunoSEQ multiplex PCR. From that table come the V and J calls and clone size; the DNA was used to work out D and trimming. Of 200,000 to 250,000 clones detected, 82% appear once; the ten largest clones hold 3% to 4%. The germline V gene has CDR1 MNHNY and CDR2 SVGAGI (reference sequence). This CDR3 spans 14 amino acids. V was clipped by 2 bases and J by 6 bases, with 13 bases between them. The sample consisted of peripheral blood. The origin of this receptor is a woman of 80 years or more with acute or convalescent COVID-19. The chain couples TRBV6-6 to TRBJ1-2; tentative D call: TRBD1 (5 bases). This chain's CDR3 is CASSYRGVVDGYTF. The CDR3 nucleotides are TGTGCCAGCAGTTACCGGGGGGTAGTGGATGGCTACACCTTC.